A single sample is the source of the 12 T cell receptor beta chains below, sequenced in a study of siplizumab effects on memory and regulatory T cells. Sequencing used immunoSEQ multiplex PCR; TCRdb keeps in-frame clones, though not all of them. The repertoire holds roughly 100,000 clones, with about 93% as singletons. The specimen was CD4+ T cells sorted from blood. These receptors all come from a human donor in good health.

On this clone itself: The sample contains more than one DNA sequence encoding this CDR3. The chain is built from TRBV30 and TRBJ1-5; no clear D gene. The germline CDR1 and CDR2 sequences are GTSNPN and SVGIG (reference sequence). V was pared by 1 base and J by 1 base, with 5 bases between. The CDR3 sequence is 13 residues long. The DNA of the CDR3 is TGTGCCTGGAGTGGTACGAGCAATCAGCCCCAGCATTTT. Residues: CAWSGTSNQPQHF.

This chain connects TRBV14 to TRBJ2-7; D possibly corresponds to TRBD1 (5 bases). CDR3 length: 12 amino acids. Trimming left V 1 base short and J 9 bases short, with 10 bases between. From germline, CDR1 is SGHDN and CDR2 FVKESK. In DNA form, the CDR3 reads TGTGCCAGCAGCCAAGGGGGCGCCCGGCAGTACTTC. Translation gives CASSQGGARQYF.

CDR3 amino acids: CSVAMTDTQYF. As DNA, the CDR3 is TGCAGCGTCGCGATGACAGATACGCAGTATTTT. The gene calls are TRBV29-1 and TRBJ2-3, with D unclear. This CDR3 region has 11 residues. V lost 6 bases and J 3 bases, leaving 7 bases between the germline ends. Germline CDR1 reads SQVTM; CDR2 reads ANQGSEA.

The V and J genes are TRBV5-4 and TRBJ2-7, with TRBD2 matching over 7 bases. The CDR3 consists of 13 residues. V lost 6 bases and J lost 1; bases outside the gene matches: 4. Per the germline V gene, CDR1 is SGHNT and CDR2 is YYREEE (reference sequence). CDR3 sequence (DNA): TGTGCCAGCAAGCTCGGGGGGTCCTACGAGCAGTACTTC. Amino acids: CASKLGGSYEQYF.

The chain combines TRBV19 with TRBJ2-1; perhaps TRBD2 as D (6 bases). From germline, CDR1 is LNHDA and CDR2 SQIVND (reference sequence). The V gene lost 5 bases and the J gene lost 8 bases, with 19 bases spanning the gap. The CDR3 extends over 15 amino acids. DNA for the CDR3: TGTGCCAGTAGTGTTACCTTGGGGAGGAGCTATGAGCAGTTCTTC. This translates into CASSVTLGRSYEQFF.

This chain connects TRBV19 to TRBJ2-5; unclear D gene. V shed 7 bases and J shed 5 bases, with 14 bases lying between them. CDR1 and CDR2 (germline): LNHDA, SQIVND (reference sequence). This CDR3 region has 13 residues. CDR3 in DNA: TGTGCCAGTAAGTTCGGCCCTTCGGAGACCCAGTACTTC. Its protein product is CASKFGPSETQYF.

The chain combines TRBV10-2 with TRBJ2-1; D may correspond to TRBD1 or TRBD2 (7 bases each). Germline V CDR1 and CDR2: WSHSY, SAAADI. The V gene lost 3 bases and the J gene lost 6 bases, with 18 bases spanning the gap. This CDR3 has 16 amino acids. Here the CDR3 reads CASSEVTGRGGNEQFF. The CDR3 nucleotides read TGCGCCAGCAGTGAAGTGACAGGGAGGGGGGGCAATGAGCAGTTCTTC.

V is TRBV4-1 and J is TRBJ2-4; 7 bases fit TRBD2. CDR3 size: 16 residues. The trim removed 0 bases at V and 4 bases at J, leaving 6 bases unmatched. The germline gives CDR1 MGHRA, CDR2 YSYEKL. CDR3 loop: CASSQEVLAPKNIQYF. For the CDR3, the DNA is TGCGCCAGCAGCCAAGAGGTACTAGCGCCGAAAAACATTCAGTACTTC.

The rearrangement uses TRBV18 and TRBJ2-7; D uncertain. Germline-derived CDR1 and CDR2 are KGHSH and LQKENI. V was clipped by 2 bases and J by 6 bases, with 11 bases between them. This CDR3 spans 13 amino acids. The CDR3 here is CASSPSGLTEQYF. DNA for the CDR3: TGTGCCAGCTCACCATCCGGGTTAACCGAGCAGTACTTC. Full variable domain (rest looked up from reference TRBV18 and TRBJ2-7): NAGVMQNPRHLVRRRGQEARLRCSPMKGHSHVYWYRQLPEEGLKFMVYLQKENIIDESGMPKERFSAEFPKEGPSILRIQQVVRGDSAAYFCASSPSGLTEQYFGPGTRLTVT.

The chain combines TRBV2 with TRBJ1-1, with D tentatively TRBD1 (5 bases). Trimming stripped 6 bases from V and 6 bases from J, with 17 bases between. Germline-derived CDR1 and CDR2 are SNHLY and FYNNEI. The length of the CDR3 is 14 residues. The CDR3 spells CASSPSQGVAEAFF. The CDR3 DNA follows: TGTGCCAGCAGCCCCTCCCAGGGCGTGGCTGAAGCTTTCTTT. Combining the CDR3 with reference TRBV2 and TRBJ1-1 gives the whole variable domain EPEVTQTPSHQVTQMGQEVILRCVPISNHLYFYWYRQILGQKVEFLVSFYNNEISEKSEIFDDQFSVERPDGSNFTLKIRSTKLEDSAMYFCASSPSQGVAEAFFGQGTRLTVV.

This chain connects TRBV30 to TRBJ1-6; no clear D. Deletions cut 5 bases from V and 7 bases from J, with 18 bases between. Germline-derived CDR1 and CDR2 are GTSNPN and SVGIG (reference sequence). The CDR3 is made up of 15 amino acids. CDR3 coding DNA: TGTGCCTGGGGCCCCCTCCGGGCCTTGAATTCACCCCTCCACTTT. Amino acids: CAWGPLRALNSPLHF.

Only one count was recorded for this clone. V is TRBV5-1 and J is TRBJ1-1, with D perhaps TRBD1 (6 bases). V gave up 6 bases and J gave up 0 bases, with 9 bases separating them. The CDR3 is 13 residues long. Looked up from germline, CDR1 is SGHRS and CDR2 is YFSETQ. Here the CDR3 reads CASKGTLNTEAFF. Here the CDR3 DNA reads TGCGCCAGCAAAGGGACACTGAACACTGAAGCTTTCTTT.